Below are 30 T cell receptor beta chains sequenced from a single sample in a study of shared T cell receptors in the human thymus (dated by TCRdb to about 2021). Library prep was done by the immunoSEQ multiplex PCR assay. The table was pulled from immuneACCESS by TCRdb, which kept in-frame rearrangements only. Such tables lose some clones; where checked, under half of the loss comes from unresolved V genes, and the rest has no known cause. This sample comprises approximately 730,000 clones, over 75% of them detected only once. The top ten hold over 0.008% of the sample. This sample was shared with a second study, whose subject was human thymus T cells.

The sample consisted of thymocytes. The receptors come from a girl under three years old with a congenital heart defect. Donor details come from another sample of the same person, matched by shared clones.

The count of this clone is one. J is TRBJ1-5 and V is TRBV7-8, with TRBD1 identical over 8 bases. CDR3 length equals 18 residues. Unmatched junction bases numbered 15, after V lost 3 bases and J lost 5 bases. Looked up from germline, CDR1 is SGHVS and CDR2 is FQNEAQ. The CDR3 loop reads CASSLSPYRGGLHQPQHF. In nucleotides, the CDR3 is TGTGCCAGCAGCTTGAGTCCCTACAGGGGGGGTTTACATCAGCCCCAGCATTTT. The full variable domain, completed using reference TRBV7-8 and TRBJ1-5, is GAGVSQSPRYKVAKRGQDVALRCDPISGHVSLFWYQQALGQGPEFLTYFQNEAQLDKSGLPSDRFFAERPEGSVSTLKIQRTQQEDSAVYLCASSLSPYRGGLHQPQHFGDGTRLSIL.

This rearrangement joins TRBV9 to TRBJ2-5; 7 bases are shared with TRBD1. Germline lookup yields CDR1 SGDLS and CDR2 YYNGEE. CDR3 size: 15 residues. Losses at the gene ends were 4 bases for V and 2 bases for J; bases not matched to a gene: 8. CDR3 coding DNA: TGTGCCAGCAGCTCCAGGGGACAGACACAAGAGACCCAGTACTTC. Amino acid sequence: CASSSRGQTQETQYF.

This chain uses TRBV4-1 with TRBJ1-6; D remains unclear. V shed 0 bases and J shed 7 bases, with 28 bases lying between them. Per the germline V gene, CDR1 is MGHRA and CDR2 is YSYEKL. The length of the CDR3 is 21 residues. The CDR3 nucleotides read TGCGCCAGCAGCCAAGATCTTGTTCCACCTCCGGGCGGGGAGGGCAATTCACCCCTCCACTTT. Translating it yields CASSQDLVPPPGGEGNSPLHF.

The gene calls are TRBV18 and TRBJ1-3, with TRBD1 as a possible D gene (5 bases). The length of the CDR3 is 15 residues. Germline assignment: CDR1 KGHSH and CDR2 LQKENI. V dropped 0 bases and J dropped 2 bases, with 8 bases sitting between them. The CDR3 DNA follows: TGTGCCAGCTCACCACCGGGGGGAGCTGGAAACACCATATATTTT. Protein product: CASSPPGGAGNTIYF.

The rearrangement uses TRBV5-6 and TRBJ1-2; D is unresolved. Germline loops: CDR1 SGHDT, CDR2 YYEEEE. V lost 0 bases, J lost 2 bases, and 11 bases lay in between. The CDR3 runs to 15 residues. The CDR3 DNA is TGTGCCAGCAGCTTGGGAGTTCGAGCCAACTATGGCTACACCTTC. Protein: CASSLGVRANYGYTF.

V is TRBV4-3 and J is TRBJ2-4, with TRBD2 as a possible D gene (5 bases). Germline CDR1 and CDR2: LGHNA and YSLEER. This CDR3 is 17 amino acids long. V was clipped by 0 bases and J by 2 bases, with 14 bases between them. The CDR3 loop reads CASSQEESGETKNIQYF. Here the CDR3 DNA reads TGCGCCAGCAGCCAAGAGGAATCCGGGGAAACCAAAAACATTCAGTACTTC.

V usage is TRBV7-3 and J usage is TRBJ2-3, with 7 bases matching TRBD1. This CDR3 has 17 residues. CDR1 is SGHTA, CDR2 FQGTGA, per germline. Germline trimming cut 2 bases from V and 7 bases from J; bases unmatched to any gene: 15. The CDR3 spells CASSLGTEGEGTYTQYF. As DNA, the CDR3 is TGTGCCAGCAGCTTAGGGACAGAAGGTGAAGGTACCTATACGCAGTATTTT.

In its sample, this clone was seen once. The chain links TRBV19 to TRBJ1-2, with D possibly matching TRBD1 (6 bases). The CDR3 loop spans 18 amino acids. V was shortened by 4 bases and J by 3 bases, with 24 bases between the two germline ends. Germline-derived CDR1 and CDR2 are LNHDA and SQIVND (reference sequence). CDR3 in amino acids: CASSSGQGARGEDYGYTF. Here the CDR3 DNA reads TGTGCCAGTAGTAGCGGCCAAGGGGCCAGGGGTGAGGACTATGGCTACACCTTC. The variable domain in full, completed from reference TRBV19 and TRBJ1-2, reads DGGITQSPKYLFRKEGQNVTLSCEQNLNHDAMYWYRQDPGQGLRLIYYSQIVNDFQKGDIAEGYSVSREKKESFPLTVTSAQKNPTAFYLCASSSGQGARGEDYGYTFGSGTRLTVV.

This sequence joins TRBV9 and TRBJ2-3, with TRBD2 matching 11 bases. The CDR3 runs to 18 residues. From germline, CDR1 is SGDLS and CDR2 YYNGEE. Trimming at V came to 0 bases and at J to 3 bases, leaving 9 bases not matched to a gene. Here the CDR3 DNA reads TGTGCCAGCAGCGTAGAGTTAGCGGGGGGGCTGGCTACAGATACGCAGTATTTT. This gives the protein CASSVELAGGLATDTQYF.

The V call is TRBV7-2, the J call TRBJ2-7; 9 nucleotides line up with TRBD2. V was clipped by 5 bases and J by 0 bases; unmatched bases: 14. The CDR3 has 18 residues. The germline V gene has CDR1 SGHTA and CDR2 FQGNSA. In DNA form, the CDR3 reads TGTGCCAGCAGCCCGTTCGGGCTAGCGGGGCCAACCTCCTACGAGCAGTACTTC. It is translated as CASSPFGLAGPTSYEQYF.

V is TRBV4-3 and J is TRBJ2-2, with 10 positions matching TRBD1. CDR1 is LGHNA, CDR2 YSLEER, per germline. With 0 bases clipped from V and 4 bases from J, the junction kept 17 bases outside the gene matches. CDR3 length: 21 residues. CDR3 protein: CASSQEAPGTGDHTGTGELFF. The CDR3 DNA sequence: TGCGCCAGCAGCCAAGAAGCGCCCGGGACAGGGGACCACACAGGCACCGGGGAGCTGTTTTTT.

The V and J genes are TRBV5-4 and TRBJ2-7, with 9 bases identical to TRBD1. J lost 2 bases, V lost 3 bases, and 6 bases had no gene match. In germline, CDR1 is SGHNT, CDR2 YYREEE (reference sequence). The CDR3 totals 15 residues. The CDR3 nucleotides read TGTGCCAGCAGCTCGACAGGGGGGGGCCCCTACGAGCAGTACTTC. Its protein is CASSSTGGGPYEQYF. The variable domain in full, completed from reference TRBV5-4 and TRBJ2-7, reads ETGVTQSPTHLIKTRGQQVTLRCSSQSGHNTVSWYQQALGQGPQFIFQYYREEENGRGNFPPRFSGLQFPNYSSELNVNALELDDSALYLCASSSTGGGPYEQYFGPGTRLTVT.

J is TRBJ1-3 and V is TRBV11-2; D is perhaps TRBD1 (6 bases). Germline CDR1 is SGHAT and CDR2 is FQNNGV. The length of the CDR3 is 13 residues. V dropped 5 bases and J dropped 4 bases, with 9 bases sitting between them. CDR3 nucleotides: TGTGCCAGCAGCAGGGGGACAGGAAACACCATATATTTT. This encodes CASSRGTGNTIYF.

V usage is TRBV9 and J usage is TRBJ1-6, with D possibly TRBD1 on 6 matching bases. Germline-derived CDR1 and CDR2 are SGDLS and YYNGEE. Trimming took 2 bases from V and 6 from J, leaving 15 bases between them. The CDR3 spans 16 residues. The CDR3 loop is CASSVAGQSINSPLHF. CDR3 nucleotides: TGTGCCAGCAGCGTGGCAGGACAGAGTATTAATTCACCCCTCCACTTT.

V gene TRBV27 combines with J gene TRBJ1-6; possibly TRBD1 for D (6 bases). The CDR3 length is 15 residues. CDR1 is MNHEY and CDR2 is SMNVEV in the germline V gene (reference sequence). Trimming removed 8 bases at V and 13 bases at J, with 24 bases between. CDR3 DNA sequence: TGTGCCAGCGCCAGACAGGCTTCACGGTCCTGGCCCCTCCACTTT. It encodes CASARQASRSWPLHF.

This chain connects TRBV28 to TRBJ2-7, with 7 bases that match TRBD1. Per the germline V gene, CDR1 is MDHEN and CDR2 is SYDVKM. V was pared by 6 bases and J by 2 bases, with 13 bases of the junction left unmatched. The CDR3 sequence is 16 residues long. The CDR3 loop reads CASSWANRGHPYEQYF. The CDR3 bases are TGTGCCAGCAGCTGGGCTAACAGGGGACACCCCTACGAGCAGTACTTC.

The V and J genes are TRBV7-9 and TRBJ2-2, with D perhaps matching TRBD1 (6 bases). V lost 3 bases, J lost 4 bases, and 12 bases lay in between. This CDR3 has 15 amino acids. CDR1 and CDR2 from the germline V gene are SEHNR and FQNEAQ (reference sequence). The CDR3 loop reads CASSFKGVPTGELFF. The CDR3 bases are TGTGCCAGCAGCTTTAAGGGGGTACCCACCGGGGAGCTGTTTTTT.

This clone appeared once. This chain links TRBV28 with TRBJ1-2; the match to TRBD1 covers 11 bases. Germline values: CDR1 MDHEN, CDR2 SYDVKM. The CDR3 is 16 amino acids. V gave up 4 bases and J gave up 5 bases; unmatched junction bases: 9. CDR3 DNA sequence: TGTGCCAGCAGTTCCCCCTGGGACAGGGGGGCGTATGGCTACACCTTC. It codes for CASSSPWDRGAYGYTF.

The chain couples TRBV9 to TRBJ1-4; 12 nucleotides line up with TRBD1. V gave up 2 bases and J gave up 2 bases; unmatched junction bases: 10. The CDR3 has 19 amino acids. In germline, CDR1 is SGDLS, CDR2 YYNGEE. CDR3 sequence reads: CASSVARDRGLGTNEKLFF. In DNA, the CDR3 is TGTGCCAGCAGCGTGGCCCGGGACAGGGGGCTTGGTACTAATGAAAAACTGTTTTTT.

V gene TRBV7-2 combines with J gene TRBJ2-7, with TRBD2 matching 7 bases. V trimming: 5 bases; J trimming: 4 bases; junction bases outside the gene matches: 17. Per germline, CDR1 SGHTA and CDR2 FQGNSA. There are 17 residues in the CDR3. DNA for the CDR3: TGTGCCAGCAGCCTAGGGGAGGGGAGGGGCCACTGTTACGAGCAGTACTTC. Protein: CASSLGEGRGHCYEQYF.

This chain uses TRBV5-4 with TRBJ1-5; no clear D gene. Trimming removed 2 bases at V and 1 base at J, with 7 bases between. Germline-derived CDR1 and CDR2 are SGHNT and YYREEE (reference sequence). This CDR3 spans 14 amino acids. CDR3 residues: CASSLGGSNQPQHF. The DNA for the CDR3 is TGTGCCAGCAGCTTAGGCGGGAGCAATCAGCCCCAGCATTTT. The whole variable domain, remainder taken from reference TRBV5-4 and TRBJ1-5, is ETGVTQSPTHLIKTRGQQVTLRCSSQSGHNTVSWYQQALGQGPQFIFQYYREEENGRGNFPPRFSGLQFPNYSSELNVNALELDDSALYLCASSLGGSNQPQHFGDGTRLSIL.

The rearrangement links TRBV5-1 to TRBJ2-3, with 7 bases aligning to TRBD1. The CDR3 runs to 17 residues. J lost 5 bases, V lost 2 bases, and 14 bases had no gene match. Looked up from germline, CDR1 is SGHRS and CDR2 is YFSETQ. This CDR3 is CASSFARGDRGEDTQYF. Here the CDR3 DNA reads TGCGCCAGCAGCTTCGCAAGAGGGGACAGAGGGGAAGATACGCAGTATTTT.

This clone was found once. The CDR3 sequence: CASSNTGGGTEAFF. CDR3 DNA: TGTGCCAGCAGCAATACAGGGGGCGGCACTGAAGCTTTCTTT. The chain couples TRBV5-6 to TRBJ1-1; the match to TRBD1 covers 9 bases. Germline trimming cut 4 bases from V and 4 bases from J; bases unmatched to any gene: 5. This CDR3 has 14 residues. In germline, CDR1 is SGHDT, CDR2 YYEEEE. The full variable domain, rest sourced from reference TRBV5-6 and TRBJ1-1, is DAGVTQSPTHLIKTRGQQVTLRCSPKSGHDTVSWYQQALGQGPQFIFQYYEEEERQRGNFPDRFSGHQFPNYSSELNVNALLLGDSALYLCASSNTGGGTEAFFGQGTRLTVV.

The chain's CDR3 is CSVDRSGRDTQYF. The CDR3, as DNA: TGCAGCGTTGATCGGTCAGGGAGGGATACGCAGTATTTT. The rearrangement uses TRBV29-1 and TRBJ2-3; tentative D call: TRBD2 (6 bases). V lost 3 bases and J 6 bases, leaving 13 bases between the germline ends. In germline, CDR1 is SQVTM, CDR2 ANQGSEA. CDR3 length equals 13 residues.

The chain is built from TRBV10-1 and TRBJ1-3; TRBD1 aligns across 8 bases. Trimming at V came to 6 bases and at J to 0 bases, leaving 4 bases not matched to a gene. CDR1 is WNHNN, CDR2 SYGVQD, per germline (reference sequence). This CDR3 is 15 amino acids long. The CDR3 is CASSEQGDSGNTIYF. The DNA for the CDR3 is TGCGCCAGCAGCGAACAGGGGGACTCTGGAAACACCATATATTTT.

V usage is TRBV11-3 and J usage is TRBJ2-1; TRBD2 aligns across 8 bases. The germline V gene encodes CDR1 SGHNT and CDR2 YENEEA. Trimming at V came to 4 bases and at J to 6 bases, leaving 11 bases not matched to a gene. This CDR3 spans 16 amino acids. The CDR3 reads CASSWGGRGVGNEQFF. CDR3 DNA: TGTGCCAGCAGCTGGGGTGGGCGGGGGGTAGGCAATGAGCAGTTCTTC.

With regard to this clone: The junction and the germline gene differ at one end; a read error may be behind it. J is TRBJ1-5 and V is TRBV6-1, with TRBD1 matching over 7 bases. This CDR3 has 15 residues. Germline loops: CDR1 MNHNS, CDR2 SASEGT. This CDR3 reads CASGDRVESNQPQHF. The CDR3 coding sequence is TGTGCCAGCGGTGACAGGGTGGAAAGCAATCAGCCCCAGCATTTT.

The rearrangement uses TRBV28 and TRBJ2-7; TRBD2 agrees at 9 bases. With 4 bases clipped from V and 1 base from J, the junction kept 8 bases outside the gene matches. Germline V CDR1 and CDR2: MDHEN, SYDVKM. The CDR3 covers 16 residues. CDR3 sequence: CASSSTGTSFSYEQYF. Here the CDR3 DNA reads TGTGCCAGCAGTTCTACCGGGACTAGCTTTTCCTACGAGCAGTACTTC.

This clone was observed once. This chain links TRBV18 with TRBJ2-3, with D perhaps matching TRBD2 (6 bases). The CDR3 is 15 amino acids. V was shortened by 3 bases and J by 7 bases, with 17 bases between the two germline ends. The germline V gene has CDR1 KGHSH and CDR2 LQKENI. DNA of the CDR3: TGTGCCAGCTCACCGGACGGAGTAGCGGACTATACGCAGTATTTT. It encodes CASSPDGVADYTQYF.

The rearrangement uses TRBV29-1 and TRBJ2-1, with TRBD1 matching 9 bases. V was pared by 6 bases and J by 4 bases, with 19 bases of the junction left unmatched. Per germline, CDR1 SQVTM and CDR2 ANQGSEA. This CDR3 has 18 residues. The CDR3 protein is CSVQPGQGAAGRYNEQFF. DNA for the CDR3: TGCAGCGTCCAACCGGGACAGGGTGCGGCGGGGCGATACAATGAGCAGTTCTTC.